Listed below are T cell receptor beta chains from one sample, sequenced in a study of blood T cells in healthy people across ages. TCRdb reprocessed the 5' RACE reads via MiXCR and lists one record per CDR3 protein. This table has approximately 700,000 distinct CDR3 sequences, roughly 30% appearing once. Sample: blood. The origin of the receptors is a woman of 80 years or more in good health. Each CDR3 is given with its conserved first and last residue. The order of the fields is V gene, J gene, clone size, D gene, CDR3 protein, CDR3 DNA. D genes are given only for firm matches. Clone size appears in some rows only: once, few, many, or a class for an expanded clone.

TRBV14	TRBJ2-5	many	.	CASSQGGRAFGETQYF	TGTGCCAGCAGCCAAGGGGGAAGAGCGTTCGGGGAGACCCAGTACTTC
TRBV7-2	TRBJ2-5	.	.	CASSLGARFQETQYF	TGTGCCAGCAGCTTAGGCGCGCGGTTCCAAGAGACCCAGTACTTC
TRBV7-3	TRBJ2-5	many	TRBD2	CASSLKAGGPLYQETQYF	TGTGCCAGCAGCTTAAAGGCGGGGGGGCCTCTTTACCAAGAGACCCAGTACTTC
TRBV4-3	TRBJ2-5	few	.	CASSQTNANEQYF	TGCGCCAGCAGCCAGACCAACGCCAATGAGCAGTACTTC
TRBV7-6	TRBJ1-1	many	.	CASSPAQANTEAFF	TGTGCCAGCAGCCCCGCGCAGGCGAACACTGAAGCTTTCTTT
TRBV7-8	TRBJ2-1	.	.	CASSLVMGNNEQFF	TGTGCCAGCAGCTTAGTAATGGGGAACAATGAGCAGTTCTTC
TRBV4-2	TRBJ2-7	many	.	CASSQDEGNSYEQYF	TGTGCCAGCAGCCAAGATGAGGGGAACTCCTACGAGCAGTACTTC
TRBV4-2	TRBJ2-6	.	.	CASGQDPARGAGANVLTF	TGTGCCAGCGGCCAAGATCCCGCCAGGGGGGCGGGGGCCAACGTCCTGACTTTC
TRBV30	TRBJ1-4	once	.	CAWSMTRRKPFF	TGTGCCTGGAGTATGACACGGAGAAAACCGTTTTTT
TRBV7-2	TRBJ2-7	many	.	CASSLGPGTVEQYF	TGTGCCAGCAGCTTAGGCCCGGGGACCGTCGAGCAGTACTTC
TRBV5-4	TRBJ2-1	many	.	CASSLGLGGAYNEQFF	TGTGCCAGCAGCTTGGGGCTAGGCGGGGCCTACAATGAGCAGTTCTTC
TRBV6-6	TRBJ2-7	many	.	CASSYSKRQFYEQYF	TGTGCCAGCAGTTACTCGAAAAGGCAATTCTACGAGCAGTACTTC
TRBV29-1	TRBJ1-2	few	.	CSVVEGRVTGYGYTF	TGCAGCGTTGTGGAGGGCAGGGTAACAGGCTATGGCTACACCTTC
TRBV20-1	TRBJ2-1	.	TRBD2	CSAGTTPGLTNEQFF	TGCAGTGCCGGCACTACACCGGGACTAACTAATGAGCAGTTCTTC
TRBV4-1	TRBJ1-2	many	TRBD1	CASSQEIQGPYGYTF	TGCGCCAGCAGCCAAGAAATACAGGGGCCCTATGGCTACACCTTC
TRBV20-1	TRBJ2-5	many	.	CSAFPREFGETQYF	TGCAGTGCTTTCCCCAGGGAGTTCGGGGAGACCCAGTACTTC
TRBV20-1	TRBJ1-5	.	.	CSARRRGYSNQPQHF	TGCAGTGCTAGAAGGAGGGGTTATAGCAATCAGCCCCAGCATTTT
TRBV29-1	TRBJ1-1	.	.	CSVGTGSGTEAFF	TGCAGCGTTGGAACAGGTTCTGGCACTGAAGCTTTCTTT
TRBV19	TRBJ1-5	few	.	CASSMFGQRGQPQHF	TGTGCCAGTAGTATGTTTGGACAGAGAGGTCAGCCCCAGCATTTT
TRBV5-1	TRBJ1-5	many	.	CASSPEGRSNQPQHF	TGCGCCAGCAGCCCGGAGGGCAGGAGCAATCAGCCCCAGCATTTT
TRBV5-1	TRBJ2-6	.	.	CASSLEVRGTGANVLTF	TGCGCCAGCAGCTTGGAGGTTCGGGGCACTGGGGCCAACGTCCTGACTTTC
TRBV19	TRBJ1-5	few	TRBD1	CASANFGTGATNQPQHF	TGTGCCAGCGCAAACTTCGGGACAGGGGCCACCAATCAGCCCCAGCATTTT
TRBV5-6	TRBJ1-1	many	.	CASSFTGRNTEAFF	TGTGCCAGCAGTTTTACAGGGAGGAACACTGAAGCTTTCTTT
TRBV7-9	TRBJ1-5	few	.	CASSFGNSNQPQHF	TGTGCCAGCAGCTTTGGGAATAGCAATCAGCCCCAGCATTTT
TRBV2	TRBJ2-1	few	TRBD2	CASRELIAGGPCNEQFF	TGTGCCAGCAGGGAACTGATAGCGGGGGGGCCATGCAATGAGCAGTTCTTC
TRBV3-1	TRBJ2-5	.	.	CASSQQRYQETQYF	TGTGCCAGCAGCCAGCAGCGGTACCAAGAGACCCAGTACTTC